These 5 T cell receptor beta chains were all obtained from the same sample, sequenced in a study of read filtering for tumor transcriptome and immune sequencing (dated by TCRdb to about 2020). The instrument given in TCRdb is Illumina HiSeq 4000. TCR libraries were built from about 420 ng RNA with the Immunoverse kit, using molecular barcoded adaptors covering alpha/delta and beta/gamma chains. TCRdb reprocessing: public reads trimmed at Q25 with fastp, clones called with MiXCR, in-frame beta chains kept. A single entry per CDR3 protein holds the most common genes and DNA from its merged rows. The table for this sample lists about 90,000 distinct CDR3 sequences; over 9% of them were counted only once. The ten largest make up about 15% of the sample. Specimen: a population of CD138-negative cells sorted from bone marrow. The sample's cell subset or site label is to be understood as: bone marrow mononuclear cells depleted of CD138+ plasma/myeloma cells by negative magnetic selection. Source of these receptors: a donor aged 40 or over with multiple myeloma.

This clonotype was picked up a small number of times. The chain links TRBV6-6 to TRBJ1-5; 8 positions match TRBD1. The germline CDR1 and CDR2 sequences are MNHNY and SVGAGI (reference sequence). This CDR3 region has 17 residues. The J segment lost 2 bases and the V segment lost 0 bases, leaving 6 bases of the junction unmatched. The CDR3 DNA reads as TGTGCCAGCAGTTACTCCGGGCAGGGGGCAGGCAATCAGCCCCAGCATTTT. Translating it yields CASSYSGQGAGNQPQHF.

This clonotype was recorded many times. The CDR3 DNA sequence: TGCAGCGTTGAAGGCCAGGGTGAAAAACTGTTTTTT. This translates into CSVEGQGEKLFF. The chain links TRBV29-1 to TRBJ1-4, with D possibly being TRBD1 (5 bases). This CDR3 is 12 amino acids long. Between the trimmed V and J ends, which lost 1 base and 7 bases, there was a span of 7 bases. Germline V gene data show CDR1 as SQVTM and CDR2 as ANQGSEA.

This clonotype was recorded at least ten times. This may come from a read error, since a much larger clone is one base off. The chain has TRBV29-1 and TRBJ2-1, with 8 bases fitting TRBD2. Germline loops: CDR1 SQVTM, CDR2 ANQGSEA. This CDR3 spans 13 amino acids. The CDR3 sequence is CSQSGSVYNGQFF. For the CDR3, the DNA is TGCAGCCAGAGCGGGAGCGTGTACAATGGGCAGTTCTTC.

This clonotype was detected many times. The rearrangement uses TRBV10-3 and TRBJ2-6, with 10 bases aligning to TRBD1. CDR3 length: 17 residues. V lost 3 bases, J lost 4 bases, and 6 bases stayed unmatched. Germline CDR1 ENHRY, CDR2 SYGVKD. CDR3 nucleotides: TGTGCCATCAGTGACCAAGACAGGGGGCCGGGGGCCAACGTCCTGACTTTC. This encodes CAISDQDRGPGANVLTF.

This clonotype was seen just once. Given a much more abundant clone one base away, this may be a read error. This sequence joins TRBV7-9 and TRBJ1-2; the D gene is possibly TRBD1 (6 bases). The CDR3 length is 12 residues. The germline gives CDR1 SEHNR, CDR2 FQNEAQ (reference sequence). The V gene lost 6 bases and the J gene lost 8 bases, with 13 bases spanning the gap. CDR3 sequence (DNA): TGTGCCAGCAGTTCAGATGGGGGCGGCTACACCTTC. Translation gives CASSSDGGGYTF. The whole variable domain, remainder taken from reference TRBV7-9 and TRBJ1-2, is DTGVSQNPRHKITKRGQNVTFRCDPISEHNRLYWYRQTLGQGPEFLTYFQNEAQLEKSRLLSDRFSAERPKGSFSTLEIQRTEQGDSAMYLCASSSDGGGYTFGSGTRLTVV.